This TCR beta chain appears in the sequencing data of a study of shared T cell receptors in the human thymus. Here immunoSEQ multiplex PCR was the method, and the copy in TCRdb shows in-frame clones only, minus some. The sample gives approximately 400,000 clones, over 90% of which show up once; roughly 0.021% is in the top ten. Specimen: thymocytes. This TCR was recovered from a human donor.

CDR3 DNA sequence: TGTGCCAGCAGCCTAGGCTTCCATGAGCAGTTCTTC. Translating it yields CASSLGFHEQFF. The chain recombines TRBV11-2 with TRBJ2-1, with D unclear. The CDR3 extends over 12 amino acids. The germline CDR1 and CDR2 sequences are SGHAT and FQNNGV. V was trimmed by 5 bases and J by 8 bases, leaving 10 bases between them.